The rows below give T cell receptor beta chains drawn from one sample of a study of blood T cell repertoires in COVID-19. TCRdb keeps only in-frame clones here, not all; method: immunoSEQ multiplex PCR. The sample lists over 150,000 clones; approximately 89% were seen once. Sequenced material: PBMCs or T cells enriched from blood (not recorded which). The receptor source for this set is a man aged 35 to 55 who had recovered from COVID-19. CDR3s include the opening cysteine and the closing phenylalanine or tryptophan. D genes are given only for firm matches.

>TRBV6-6|TRBJ1-5|NA
CASSQPRRNQPQHF
>TRBV3-1/TRBV3-2|TRBJ1-6|NA
CASSPRAGDSPLHF
>TRBV19|TRBJ1-1|NA
CASSPDMNTEAFF
>TRBV6-5|TRBJ1-1|NA
CASSFRQEAFF
>TRBV2|TRBJ1-5|TRBD1
CASSDRGPNIQPQHF
>TRBV14|TRBJ2-1|NA
CASSQGIEQFF
>TRBV6-5|TRBJ1-2|NA
CASSYFSAGRDYGYTF
>TRBV11-2|TRBJ2-5|NA
CASSPGDKETQYF
>TRBV11-3|TRBJ1-2|TRBD1
CASSLGQGEWGYTF
>TRBV11-2|TRBJ1-2|TRBD1
CASSSTATGVGGRYGYTF
>TRBV5-6|TRBJ1-1|NA
CASTEGTEAFF
>TRBV18|TRBJ1-1|NA
CASSPIQGTTEAFF
>TRBV10-3|TRBJ1-3|TRBD1
CAISAGQRGNTIYF
>TRBV27|TRBJ1-1|NA
CASSLSAGRGTEAFF
>TRBV6-2/TRBV6-3|TRBJ1-5|TRBD1
CASSYGPTGPNQPQHF
>TRBV29-1|TRBJ1-2|NA
CSVEEPTFNYGYTF
>TRBV27|TRBJ1-6|TRBD1
CASSSGTGGDSPLHF
>TRBV7-6|TRBJ1-1|NA
CASSLETYNTEAFF
>TRBV10-3|TRBJ2-3|NA
CAISEFLTSTDTQYF
>TRBV5-1|TRBJ1-1|TRBD1
CASTSGTGLVNTEAFF
>TRBV28|TRBJ1-1|TRBD1
CASRRAGTGMNTEAFF
>TRBV7-3|TRBJ2-3|TRBD2
CASRSSGSTDTQYF
>TRBV2|TRBJ2-1|TRBD2
CASEYGGAVSEQFF
>TRBV24-1|TRBJ1-2|NA
CATSGAGFGGYTF
>TRBV30|TRBJ1-2|TRBD1
CAWIRGRLGYTF
>TRBV24-1|TRBJ1-2|TRBD1
CATSDPGQKSNYGYTF
>TRBV27|TRBJ1-1|NA
CASSPWTENTEAFF
>TRBV5-4|TRBJ2-2|NA
CASSLPGVGAGELFF
>TRBV2|TRBJ1-6|TRBD1
CATQGGLNDSPLHF
>TRBV7-6|TRBJ2-7|NA
CASSLTQDSYEQYF
>TRBV3-1/TRBV3-2|TRBJ2-7|NA
CASSHPGQLFSYEQYF
>TRBV10-2|TRBJ2-7|TRBD2
CASSGGGSYEQYF
>TRBV30|TRBJ1-1|NA
CAWSPTLARAFF
>TRBV5-1|TRBJ1-4|NA
CASSPQGEKLFF
>TRBV9|TRBJ1-2|TRBD1
CASSVYRGGYTF
>TRBV5-4|TRBJ2-1|TRBD1
CASSGWTGNEQFF
>TRBV29-1|TRBJ1-2|NA
CSVGGGVGGYTF
>TRBV28|TRBJ1-5|TRBD1
CASTRGNQPQHF
>TRBV28|TRBJ1-5|NA
CASSLTNQPQHF
>TRBV29-1|TRBJ1-1|NA
CSAEDSNTEAFF
>TRBV2|TRBJ1-5|TRBD1
CASSEMGARGASNQPQHF
>TRBV24-1|TRBJ1-2|TRBD1
CATSDLLRMGQGNYGYTF
>TRBV2|TRBJ1-1|NA
CASRLDTLNTEAFF
>TRBV5-4|TRBJ2-3|TRBD1
CASSPDRGRTDTQYF